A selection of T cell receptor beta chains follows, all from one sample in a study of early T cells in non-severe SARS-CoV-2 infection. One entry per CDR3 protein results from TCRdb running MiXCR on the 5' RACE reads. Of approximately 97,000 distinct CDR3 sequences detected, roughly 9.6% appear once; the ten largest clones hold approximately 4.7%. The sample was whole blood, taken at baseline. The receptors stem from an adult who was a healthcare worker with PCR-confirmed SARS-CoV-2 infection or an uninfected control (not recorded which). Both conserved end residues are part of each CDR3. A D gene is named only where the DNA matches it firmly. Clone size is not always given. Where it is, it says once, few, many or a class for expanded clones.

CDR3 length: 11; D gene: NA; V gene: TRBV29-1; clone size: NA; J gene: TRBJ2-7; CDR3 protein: CSVGTPGEQYF; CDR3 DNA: TGCAGCGTTGGGACTCCAGGCGAGCAGTACTTC
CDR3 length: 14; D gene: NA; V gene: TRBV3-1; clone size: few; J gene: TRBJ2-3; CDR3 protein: CASSQGRVPDTQYF; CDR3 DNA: TGTGCCAGCAGCCAAGGACGGGTGCCAGATACGCAGTATTTT
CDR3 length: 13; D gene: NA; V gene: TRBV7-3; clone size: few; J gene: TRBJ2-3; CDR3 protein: CASSQGSTDTQYF; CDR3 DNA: TGTGCCAGCAGCCAGGGGAGCACAGATACGCAGTATTTT
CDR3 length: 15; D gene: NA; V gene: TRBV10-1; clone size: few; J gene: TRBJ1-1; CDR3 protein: CASSESAALNTEAFF; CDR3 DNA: TGCGCCAGCAGTGAGTCGGCAGCCCTGAACACTGAAGCTTTCTTT
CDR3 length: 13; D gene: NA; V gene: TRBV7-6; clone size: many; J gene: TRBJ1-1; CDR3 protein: CASSLAQNTEAFF; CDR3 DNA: TGTGCCAGCAGCTTAGCACAGAACACTGAAGCTTTCTTT
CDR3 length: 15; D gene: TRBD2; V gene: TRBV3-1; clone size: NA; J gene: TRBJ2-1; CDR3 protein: CASSQASGGANEQFF; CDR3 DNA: TGTGCCAGCAGCCAGGCTAGCGGGGGGGCAAATGAGCAGTTCTTC
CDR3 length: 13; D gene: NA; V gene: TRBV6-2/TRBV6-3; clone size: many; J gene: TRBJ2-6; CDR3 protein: CASGNGGANVLTF; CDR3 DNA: TGTGCCAGCGGGAACGGGGGGGCCAACGTCCTGACTTTC
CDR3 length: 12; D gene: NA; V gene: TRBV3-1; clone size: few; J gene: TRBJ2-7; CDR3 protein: CASSQTHYEQYF; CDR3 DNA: TGTGCCAGCAGCCAAACACACTACGAGCAGTACTTC
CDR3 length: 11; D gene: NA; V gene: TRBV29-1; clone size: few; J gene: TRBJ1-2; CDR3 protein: CSVGGGNGYTF; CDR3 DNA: TGCAGCGTTGGGGGTGGAAATGGCTACACCTTC
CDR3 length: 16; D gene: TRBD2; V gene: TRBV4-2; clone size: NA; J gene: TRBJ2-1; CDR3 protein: CASSQDQTMGGNEQFF; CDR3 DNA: TGTGCCAGCAGCCAAGATCAGACTATGGGGGGGAACGAGCAGTTCTTC
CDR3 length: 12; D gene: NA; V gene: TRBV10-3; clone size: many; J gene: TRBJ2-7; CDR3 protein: CAISDLLYEQYF; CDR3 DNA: TGTGCCATCAGTGACCTCCTTTACGAGCAGTACTTC
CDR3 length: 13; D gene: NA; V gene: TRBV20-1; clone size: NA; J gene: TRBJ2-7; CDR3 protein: CSASGLYRYEQYF; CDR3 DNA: TGCAGTGCTAGCGGACTATACAGATACGAGCAGTACTTC
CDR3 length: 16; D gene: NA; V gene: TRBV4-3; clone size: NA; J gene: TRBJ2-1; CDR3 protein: CASSPSMDLYYNEQFF; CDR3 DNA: TGCGCCAGCAGCCCCTCAATGGACCTTTACTACAATGAGCAGTTCTTC
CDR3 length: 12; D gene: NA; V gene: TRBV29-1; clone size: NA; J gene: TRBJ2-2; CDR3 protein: CSVFLGTGELFF; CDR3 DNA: TGCAGCGTTTTTTTAGGCACCGGGGAGCTGTTTTTT
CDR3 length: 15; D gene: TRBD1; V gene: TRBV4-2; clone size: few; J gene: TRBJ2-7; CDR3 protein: CASSQGDRETREQYF; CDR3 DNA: TGTGCCAGCAGCCAAGGGGACAGGGAGACCCGGGAGCAGTACTTC
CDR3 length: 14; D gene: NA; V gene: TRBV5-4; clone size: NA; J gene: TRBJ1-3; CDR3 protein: CASSSQGAGNTIYF; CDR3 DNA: TGTGCCAGCAGCTCGCAGGGTGCTGGAAACACCATATATTTT
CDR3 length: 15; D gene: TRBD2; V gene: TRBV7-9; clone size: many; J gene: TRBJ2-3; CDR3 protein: CASSGTSGGEDTQYF; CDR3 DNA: TGTGCCAGCAGCGGGACTAGCGGGGGGGAAGATACGCAGTATTTT
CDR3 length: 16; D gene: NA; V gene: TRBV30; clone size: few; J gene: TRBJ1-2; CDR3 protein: CAWRQPGTARGYGYTF; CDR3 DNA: TGTGCCTGGAGGCAACCTGGGACGGCGAGGGGCTATGGCTACACCTTC
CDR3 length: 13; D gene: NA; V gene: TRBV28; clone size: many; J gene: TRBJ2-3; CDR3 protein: CASSHEGSRTQYF; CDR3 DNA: TGTGCCAGCAGTCATGAGGGGTCGAGGACGCAGTATTTT
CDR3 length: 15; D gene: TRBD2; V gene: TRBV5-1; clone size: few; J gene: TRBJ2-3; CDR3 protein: CASSLEAGVGDTQYF; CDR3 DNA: TGCGCCAGCAGCTTGGAAGCGGGAGTGGGAGATACGCAGTATTTT
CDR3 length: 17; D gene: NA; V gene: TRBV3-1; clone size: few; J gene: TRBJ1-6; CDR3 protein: CASSQDRGSSYNSPLHF; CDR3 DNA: TGTGCCAGCAGCCAAGATAGAGGAAGCTCCTATAATTCACCCCTCCACTTT
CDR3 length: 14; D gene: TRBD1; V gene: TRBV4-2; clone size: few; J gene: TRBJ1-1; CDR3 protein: CASSQDGTVLKAFF; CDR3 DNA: TGTGCCAGCAGCCAGGACGGGACAGTATTAAAAGCTTTCTTT
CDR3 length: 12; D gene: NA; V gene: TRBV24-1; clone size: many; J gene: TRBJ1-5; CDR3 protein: CAVSDSNQPQHF; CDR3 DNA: TGTGCCGTTTCGGATAGCAATCAGCCCCAGCATTTT
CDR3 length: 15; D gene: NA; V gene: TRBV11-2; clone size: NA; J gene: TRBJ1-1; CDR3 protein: CASSFWDPGSNEAFF; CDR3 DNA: TGTGCCAGCAGTTTCTGGGATCCGGGGTCAAATGAAGCTTTCTTT
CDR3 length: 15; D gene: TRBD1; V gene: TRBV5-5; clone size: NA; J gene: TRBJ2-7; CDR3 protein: CASSLAGQGIYEQYF; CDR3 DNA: TGTGCCAGCAGCTTGGCTGGACAGGGAATCTACGAGCAGTACTTC
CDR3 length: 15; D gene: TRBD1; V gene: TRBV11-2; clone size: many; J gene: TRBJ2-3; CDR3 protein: CASSFRQGSPDTQYF; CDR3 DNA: TGTGCCAGCAGCTTTCGACAGGGATCCCCAGATACGCAGTATTTT
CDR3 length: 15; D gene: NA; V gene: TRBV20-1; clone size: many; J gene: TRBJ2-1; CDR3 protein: CSARDRSVTYNEQFF; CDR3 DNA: TGCAGTGCTAGAGATCGTAGCGTGACCTACAATGAGCAGTTCTTC
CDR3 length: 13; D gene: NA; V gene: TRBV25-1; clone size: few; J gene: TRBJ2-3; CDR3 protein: CASSEWITDTQYF; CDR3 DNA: TGTGCCAGCAGTGAATGGATCACAGATACGCAGTATTTT
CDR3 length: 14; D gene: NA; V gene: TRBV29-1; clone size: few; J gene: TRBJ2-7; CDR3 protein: CSVEQYTGSYEQYF; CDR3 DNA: TGCAGCGTGGAACAGTATACCGGCTCCTACGAGCAGTACTTC
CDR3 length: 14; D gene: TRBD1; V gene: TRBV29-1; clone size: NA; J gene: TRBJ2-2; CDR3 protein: CSAGQGAAAGELFF; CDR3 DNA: TGCAGCGCTGGACAGGGGGCTGCTGCCGGGGAGCTGTTTTTT
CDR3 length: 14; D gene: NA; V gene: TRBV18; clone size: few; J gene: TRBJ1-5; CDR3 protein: CASSPLQGKQPQHF; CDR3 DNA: TGTGCCAGCTCACCTCTTCAGGGTAAACAGCCCCAGCATTTT
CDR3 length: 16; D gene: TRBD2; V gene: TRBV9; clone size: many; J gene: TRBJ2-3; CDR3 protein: CASTPGLAGSTDTQYF; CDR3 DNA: TGTGCCAGCACCCCCGGACTAGCGGGGAGCACAGATACGCAGTATTTT
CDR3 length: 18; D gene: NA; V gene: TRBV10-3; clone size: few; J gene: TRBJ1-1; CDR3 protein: CAISESPEVLGGNTEAFF; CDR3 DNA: TGTGCCATCAGTGAGTCCCCCGAGGTGTTAGGGGGGAACACTGAAGCTTTCTTT
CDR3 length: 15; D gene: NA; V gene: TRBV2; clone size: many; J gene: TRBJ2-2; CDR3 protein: CASSEWLVYTGELFF; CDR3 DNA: TGTGCCAGCAGTGAGTGGCTAGTTTACACCGGGGAGCTGTTTTTT
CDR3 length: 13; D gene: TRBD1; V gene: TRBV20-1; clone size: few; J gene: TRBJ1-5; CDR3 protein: CSASRQGNQPQHF; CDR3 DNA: TGCAGTGCTAGCAGACAGGGGAATCAGCCCCAGCATTTT
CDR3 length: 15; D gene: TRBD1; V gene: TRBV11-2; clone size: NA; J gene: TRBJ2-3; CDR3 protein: CASSRDRGPGDTQYF; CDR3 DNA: TGTGCCAGCAGCAGGGACAGGGGGCCAGGAGATACGCAGTATTTT
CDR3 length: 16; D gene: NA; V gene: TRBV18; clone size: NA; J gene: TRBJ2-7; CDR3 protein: CASSPAAGTGSYEQYF; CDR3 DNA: TGTGCCAGCTCACCGGCCGCCGGGACGGGCTCCTACGAGCAGTACTTC
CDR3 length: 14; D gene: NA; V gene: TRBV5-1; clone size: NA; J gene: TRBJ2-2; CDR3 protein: CASSFGQNTGELFF; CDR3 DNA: TGCGCCAGCAGCTTCGGACAGAACACCGGGGAGCTGTTTTTT
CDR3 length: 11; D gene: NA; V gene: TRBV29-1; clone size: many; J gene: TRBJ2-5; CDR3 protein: CSVVGVETQYF; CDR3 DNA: TGCAGCGTTGTTGGGGTAGAGACCCAGTACTTC
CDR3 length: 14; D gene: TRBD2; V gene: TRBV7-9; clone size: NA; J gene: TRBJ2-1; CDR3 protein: CASSMTSSGTEQFF; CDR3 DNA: TGTGCCAGCAGCATGACTAGCAGCGGGACTGAGCAGTTCTTC
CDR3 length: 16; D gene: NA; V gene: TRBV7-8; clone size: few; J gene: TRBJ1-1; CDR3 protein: CASSSFTGVVNTEAFF; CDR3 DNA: TGTGCCAGCAGCTCCTTTACGGGGGTCGTGAACACTGAAGCTTTCTTT
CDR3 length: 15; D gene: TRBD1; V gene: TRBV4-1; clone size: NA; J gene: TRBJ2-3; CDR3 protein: CASGRDSGFADTQYF; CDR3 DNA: TGCGCCAGCGGACGGGACAGCGGTTTTGCAGATACGCAGTATTTT
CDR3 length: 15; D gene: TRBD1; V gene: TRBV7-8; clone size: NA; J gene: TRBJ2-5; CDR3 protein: CASSLHRGRLETQYF; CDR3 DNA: TGTGCCAGCAGCTTACACAGGGGGCGCCTAGAGACCCAGTACTTC
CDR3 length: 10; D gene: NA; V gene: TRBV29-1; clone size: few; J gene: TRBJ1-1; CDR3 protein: CSVQGPEAFF; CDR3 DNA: TGCAGCGTTCAAGGACCTGAAGCTTTCTTT
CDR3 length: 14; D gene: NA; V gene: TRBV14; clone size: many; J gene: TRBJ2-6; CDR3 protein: CASSRGSGANVLTF; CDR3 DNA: TGTGCCAGCAGCCGGGGGAGTGGGGCCAACGTCCTGACTTTC